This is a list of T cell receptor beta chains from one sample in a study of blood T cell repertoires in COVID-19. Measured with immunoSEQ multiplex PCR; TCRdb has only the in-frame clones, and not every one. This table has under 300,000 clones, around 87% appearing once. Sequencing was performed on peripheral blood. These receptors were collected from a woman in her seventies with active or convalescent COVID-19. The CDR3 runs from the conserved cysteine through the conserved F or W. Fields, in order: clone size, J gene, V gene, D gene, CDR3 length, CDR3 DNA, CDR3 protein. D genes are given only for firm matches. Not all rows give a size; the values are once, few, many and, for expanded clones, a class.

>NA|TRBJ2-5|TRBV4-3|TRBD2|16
TGCGCCAGCAGCCAAGGACGAGCGGGGGTCCAAGAGACCCAGTACTTC
CASSQGRAGVQETQYF
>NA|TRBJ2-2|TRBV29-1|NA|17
TGCAGCGCCCTTCCCCCGAAGGGGGGGGCGAACACCGGGGAGCTGTTTTTT
CSALPPKGGANTGELFF
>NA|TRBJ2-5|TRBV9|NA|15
TGTGCCAGCAGCCTTCGAGGGGGGGGCGCAGAGACCCAGTACTTC
CASSLRGGGAETQYF
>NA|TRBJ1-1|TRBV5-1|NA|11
TGCGCCAGCAGCTCTAACACTGAAGCTTTCTTT
CASSSNTEAFF
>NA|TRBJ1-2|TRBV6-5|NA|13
TGTGCCAGCAGACGGACAGTTAACTATGGCTACACCTTC
CASRRTVNYGYTF
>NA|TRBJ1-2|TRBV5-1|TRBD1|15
TGCGCCAGCAGCTTCGGGACAGGGGTTGACTATGGCTACACCTTC
CASSFGTGVDYGYTF
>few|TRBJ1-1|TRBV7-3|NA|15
TGTGCCAGCAGCTTAACTTACAGTGTGGGAGGTGAAGCTTTCTTT
CASSLTYSVGGEAFF
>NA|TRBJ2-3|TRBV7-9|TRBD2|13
TGTGCCAGCAATATGGGGGGGACAGATACGCAGTATTTT
CASNMGGTDTQYF
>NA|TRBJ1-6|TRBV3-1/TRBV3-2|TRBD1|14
TGTGCCAGCAGCCTGACAGGGGAGAGTTCACCCCTCCACTTT
CASSLTGESSPLHF
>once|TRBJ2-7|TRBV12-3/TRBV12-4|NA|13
TGTGCCAGCAGTTATCGGGAAGCCTACGAGCAGTACTTC
CASSYREAYEQYF
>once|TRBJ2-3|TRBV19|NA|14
TGTGCCAGTAGTATAGGGGGACTTACAGATACGCAGTATTTT
CASSIGGLTDTQYF
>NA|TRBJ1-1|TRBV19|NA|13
TGTGCCAGTAGTATCCAGAAGAACACTGAAGCTTTCTTT
CASSIQKNTEAFF
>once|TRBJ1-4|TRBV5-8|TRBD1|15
TGTGCCAGCAGCTTGGGTGACAGGGCAAATGAAAAACTGTTTTTT
CASSLGDRANEKLFF
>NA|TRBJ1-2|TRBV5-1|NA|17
TGCGCCAGCAGTTCTGGGCAAGACCGACAATTCCGCTATGGCTACACCTTC
CASSSGQDRQFRYGYTF
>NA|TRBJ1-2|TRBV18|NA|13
TGTGCCAGCTCACCCAGGGAGGACTATGGCTACACCTTC
CASSPREDYGYTF
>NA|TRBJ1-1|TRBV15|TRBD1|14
TGTGCCACCAGCGGCCGGACAGGGAACACTGAAGCTTTCTTT
CATSGRTGNTEAFF
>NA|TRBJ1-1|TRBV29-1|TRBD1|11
TGCAGCGTCATGCGGGACAGGGAAGCTTTCTTT
CSVMRDREAFF
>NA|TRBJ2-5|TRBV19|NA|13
TGTGCCAGTAGTATGTCCGAGTCTTGGACCCAGTACTTC
CASSMSESWTQYF
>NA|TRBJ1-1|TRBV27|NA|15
TGTGCCAGCAGTACTAATTCCGGAATGAACACTGAAGCTTTCTTT
CASSTNSGMNTEAFF
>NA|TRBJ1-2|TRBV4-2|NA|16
TGTGCCAGCAGCCTTGAATCTGACTCTCCCCTTTATGGCTACACCTTC
CASSLESDSPLYGYTF
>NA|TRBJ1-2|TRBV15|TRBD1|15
TGTGCCACCAGCACCGCGGACAGGGGATCGGGTGGCTACACCTTC
CATSTADRGSGGYTF
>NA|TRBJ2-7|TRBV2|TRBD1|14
TGTGCCAGCAAAAGGGACAGGAGCTCCTACGAGCAGTACTTC
CASKRDRSSYEQYF
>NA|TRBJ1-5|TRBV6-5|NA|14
TGTGCCAGCTCACGGGGGGAGAGTTGGCAGCCCCAGCATTTT
CASSRGESWQPQHF
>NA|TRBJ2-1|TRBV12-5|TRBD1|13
TGTGCTAGTGGTCGGACAGGCTTCAGTGAGCAGTTCTTC
CASGRTGFSEQFF
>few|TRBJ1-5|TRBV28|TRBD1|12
TGTGCCAGCAGTCGTGACAGGGTAACCCAGCATTTT
CASSRDRVTQHF
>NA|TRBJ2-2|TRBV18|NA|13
TGTGCCAGCTCACCACCCCTATCCGGGGAGCTGTTTTTT
CASSPPLSGELFF
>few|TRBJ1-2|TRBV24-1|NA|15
TGTGCCACCAGTGATTGGACAACAGGGTCGGATGGCTACACCTTC
CATSDWTTGSDGYTF
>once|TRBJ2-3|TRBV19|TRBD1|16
TGTGCCAGTAGTCCCGGCGGACAGGGCCGTACAGATACGCAGTATTTT
CASSPGGQGRTDTQYF
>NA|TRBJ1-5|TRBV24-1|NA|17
TGTGCCACCAGTGTATATGGGGGGGCGGTCGGCAATCAGCCCCAGCATTTT
CATSVYGGAVGNQPQHF
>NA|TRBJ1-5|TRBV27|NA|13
TGTGCCAGCAGTTGGGAGAGCAATCAGCCCCAGCATTTT
CASSWESNQPQHF
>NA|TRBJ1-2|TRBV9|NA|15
TGTGCCAGCAGCTCCGAAGGGGCGGTTAACTATGGCTACACCTTC
CASSSEGAVNYGYTF
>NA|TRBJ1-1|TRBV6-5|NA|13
TGTGCCAGCAGTAAGGAGTCGTGGACTGAAGCTTTCTTT
CASSKESWTEAFF
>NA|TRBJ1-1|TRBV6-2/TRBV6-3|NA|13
TGTGCCAGCAGTTATGCCGGCGGTACTGAAGCTTTCTTT
CASSYAGGTEAFF
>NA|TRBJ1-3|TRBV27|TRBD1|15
TGTGCCAGCAGCCCGGGACAGACCTCTGGAAACACCATATATTTT
CASSPGQTSGNTIYF
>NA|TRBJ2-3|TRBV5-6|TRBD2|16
TGTGCCAGCAGCTTCCTAGCGGGGGGTTTCACAGATACGCAGTATTTT
CASSFLAGGFTDTQYF
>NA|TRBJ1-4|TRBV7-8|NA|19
TGTGCCAGCAGCTCTAACCTGCTCAGGGGAGGGATAACTAATGAAAAACTGTTTTTT
CASSSNLLRGGITNEKLFF
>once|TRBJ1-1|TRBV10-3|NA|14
TGTGCCATCAGTGGGACGGGAATGAACACTGAAGCTTTCTTT
CAISGTGMNTEAFF
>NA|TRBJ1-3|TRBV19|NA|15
TGTGCCAGTAGTATGGGGGGATTCTCTGGAAACACCATATATTTT
CASSMGGFSGNTIYF
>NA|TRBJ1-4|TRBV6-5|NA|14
TGTGCCAGCACTTCACTAGGCACTAATGAAAAACTGTTTTTT
CASTSLGTNEKLFF
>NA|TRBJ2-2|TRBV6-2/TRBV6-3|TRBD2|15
TGTGCCAGCAGCCCTCGGGGGGGCATGATTAGGGAGCTGTTTTTT
CASSPRGGMIRELFF
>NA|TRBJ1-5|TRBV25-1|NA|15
TGTGCCAGCAGTGAGGGAGGGACACCATCGGGGCCCCAGCATTTT
CASSEGGTPSGPQHF
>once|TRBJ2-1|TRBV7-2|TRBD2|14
TGTGCCAGCGGATCCGGGACTAGCCATTATGAGCAGTTCTTC
CASGSGTSHYEQFF
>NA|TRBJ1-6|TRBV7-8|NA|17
TGTGCCAGCAGCTTAGCGTTTATGCAGGGTTGGGGTTCACCCCTCCACTTT
CASSLAFMQGWGSPLHF
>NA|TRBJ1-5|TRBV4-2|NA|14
TGTGCCAGCAGCCAAGTGGACAGAGGACAGCCCCAGCATTTT
CASSQVDRGQPQHF
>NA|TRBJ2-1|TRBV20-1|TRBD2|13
TGCAGTGCTAGTCTGCGGGGGACTTCTGAGCAGTTCTTC
CSASLRGTSEQFF